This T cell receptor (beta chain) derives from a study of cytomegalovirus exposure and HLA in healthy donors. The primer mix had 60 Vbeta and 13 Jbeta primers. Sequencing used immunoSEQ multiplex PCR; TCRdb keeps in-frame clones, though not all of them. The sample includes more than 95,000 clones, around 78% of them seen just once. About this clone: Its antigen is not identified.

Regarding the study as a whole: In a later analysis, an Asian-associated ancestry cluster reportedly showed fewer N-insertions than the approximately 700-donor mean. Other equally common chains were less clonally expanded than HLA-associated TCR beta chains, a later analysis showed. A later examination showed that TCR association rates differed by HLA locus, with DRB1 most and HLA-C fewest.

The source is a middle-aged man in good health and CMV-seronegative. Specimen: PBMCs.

In nucleotides, the CDR3 is TGTGCCAGCTCACCAGCCAGGGGCTCTGGCTACACCTTC. This translates into CASSPARGSGYTF. The chain links TRBV18 to TRBJ1-2, with TRBD1 as a possible D gene (6 bases). Germline CDR1 and CDR2: KGHSH and LQKENI. V lost 2 bases to trimming and J lost 7 bases, with 11 bases between them. This CDR3 has 13 amino acids. The full variable domain, with the rest looked up from reference TRBV18 and TRBJ1-2, is NAGVMQNPRHLVRRRGQEARLRCSPMKGHSHVYWYRQLPEEGLKFMVYLQKENIIDESGMPKERFSAEFPKEGPSILRIQQVVRGDSAAYFCASSPARGSGYTFGSGTRLTVV.